Following are 10 T cell receptor beta chains from one sample sequenced in a study of OX40 agonist ivuxolimab in advanced cancers. Measured with immunoSEQ multiplex PCR; TCRdb has only the in-frame clones, and not every one. The data contain 25,000 to 35,000 clones, less than 85% of them singletons. The sequences come from CD4+ or CD8+ T cells sorted from blood, collected in a trial of the OX40 agonist ivuxolimab. The receptors come from an adult with an advanced solid tumor such as melanoma, head and neck, liver or kidney cancer.

The sample holds one count of this clone. The chain recombines TRBV14 with TRBJ2-7, with 7 nucleotides matching TRBD2. The CDR3 totals 15 residues. V shed 0 bases, J shed 2 bases, and the junction held 4 bases outside the gene matches. From germline, CDR1 is SGHDN and CDR2 FVKESK. The CDR3 here is CASSQDWGRAYEQYF. In DNA form, the CDR3 reads TGTGCCAGCAGCCAAGACTGGGGGAGGGCCTACGAGCAGTACTTC. Drawing the rest from reference TRBV14 and TRBJ2-7, the complete variable domain is EAGVTQFPSHSVIEKGQTVTLRCDPISGHDNLYWYRRVMGKEIKFLLHFVKESKQDESGMPNNRFLAERTGGTYSTLKVQPAELEDSGVYFCASSQDWGRAYEQYFGPGTRLTVT.

This chain uses TRBV7-6 with TRBJ1-2; no clear D gene. Germline-derived CDR1 and CDR2 are SGHVS and FNYEAQ. This CDR3 spans 16 amino acids. Trimming left V 5 bases short and J 4 bases short, with 20 bases between. CDR3 in DNA: TGTGCCAGCAGCGATTGCATTGCTCGAAAGACCTATGGCTACACCTTC. This translates into CASSDCIARKTYGYTF.

In this sample, this clone turned up a few times. The chain couples TRBV2 to TRBJ1-1; no clear D gene. This CDR3 has 12 residues. Germline V lookup: CDR1 SNHLY, CDR2 FYNNEI. Trimming shortened V by 1 base and J by 8 bases, and 8 bases separated the two germline ends. This CDR3 is CASSEVGSEAFF. In DNA, the CDR3 is TGTGCCAGCAGTGAAGTGGGTTCCGAAGCTTTCTTT. Using reference TRBV2 and TRBJ1-1 for the parts outside the CDR3, the full variable domain is EPEVTQTPSHQVTQMGQEVILRCVPISNHLYFYWYRQILGQKVEFLVSFYNNEISEKSEIFDDQFSVERPDGSNFTLKIRSTKLEDSAMYFCASSEVGSEAFFGQGTRLTVV.

The chain links TRBV5-6 to TRBJ2-3; no clear D gene. The CDR3 runs 12 residues. V was clipped by 0 bases and J by 5 bases, with 4 bases between them. Germline loops: CDR1 SGHDT, CDR2 YYEEEE. CDR3 nucleotide sequence: TGTGCCAGCAGCTTGGAAGGAGATACGCAGTATTTT. Amino acids: CASSLEGDTQYF.

CDR3 bases: TGTGCCAGCAGTTTCCCGGGGGAGCAGTTCTTC. Translated, it gives CASSFPGEQFF. The V and J genes are TRBV6-5 and TRBJ2-1; TRBD2 is a possible D gene (5 bases). CDR3 length: 11 residues. V was trimmed by 4 bases and J by 10 bases, leaving 8 bases between them. The germline V gene encodes CDR1 MNHEY and CDR2 SVGAGI.

V usage is TRBV11-2 and J usage is TRBJ2-7; D may be TRBD1 or TRBD2 (6 bases each). The V gene's germline CDR1 is SGHAT and CDR2 FQNNGV. The CDR3 runs to 14 residues. V was trimmed by 1 base and J by 6 bases, leaving 13 bases between them. Written as DNA, the CDR3 is TGTGCCAGCAGCTTAGTTGGGGGGCTGGGCGAGCAGTACTTC. Translation gives CASSLVGGLGEQYF.

The DNA for the CDR3 is TGTGCCAGTAGTATACTCCACCTAGCGGGTGCCGGCGCAGATACGCAGTATTTT. Protein: CASSILHLAGAGADTQYF. The chain has TRBV19 and TRBJ2-3; TRBD2 matches 8 bases. CDR3 length equals 18 residues. V lost 2 bases and J lost 4; bases outside the gene matches: 14. Germline V gene data show CDR1 as LNHDA and CDR2 as SQIVND (reference sequence).

The rearrangement joins TRBV7-6 to TRBJ1-2; 12 nucleotides match TRBD1. This CDR3 comprises 16 residues. CDR1 SGHVS and CDR2 FNYEAQ come from the germline V gene. Unmatched junction bases numbered 7, after V lost 5 bases and J lost 3 bases. For the CDR3, the DNA is TGTGCCAGCAGCCTTACCGGGACAGGGGGCCACTATGGCTACACCTTC. The encoded protein is CASSLTGTGGHYGYTF.

The CDR3 region has the DNA TGTGCCAGCAGTGAAGCGCTTCTTTGGGAGGGCGGGACCAAAAACATTCAGTACTTC. This translates into CASSEALLWEGGTKNIQYF. V and J are TRBV6-1 and TRBJ2-4; TRBD2 agrees at 7 bases. CDR3 length: 19 amino acids. The J segment lost 2 bases and the V segment lost 0 bases, leaving 13 bases of the junction unmatched. CDR1 MNHNS and CDR2 SASEGT come from the germline V gene.

The chain carries TRBV10-3 and TRBJ2-2, with D perhaps TRBD1 (6 bases). Germline CDR1 ENHRY, CDR2 SYGVKD. V was pared by 7 bases and J by 2 bases, with 11 bases between. The CDR3 has 14 amino acids. The CDR3 nucleotides read TGTGCCATCACCCGAGGGGGAAACACCGGGGAGCTGTTTTTT. It encodes CAITRGGNTGELFF.